This is a list of T cell receptor beta chains from one sample in a study of OX40 agonist ivuxolimab in advanced cancers. Using immunoSEQ multiplex PCR, the repertoire was profiled, and TCRdb retains in-frame clones only, with some absent. The table has some 45,000 clones, around 86% seen once. The sequences come from CD4+ or CD8+ T cells sorted from blood, collected in a trial of the OX40 agonist ivuxolimab. The receptors were sampled from an adult with an advanced solid tumor such as melanoma, head and neck, liver or kidney cancer. The CDR3 runs from the conserved cysteine through the conserved F or W. The D gene is left open where the match is weak. A clone size is listed for some rows: how often the clone was seen (once, few, many), or a class if it is expanded.

TRBD1	TRBV5-4	TRBJ2-2	16	.	CASNSPPGQGAGELFF	TGTGCCAGCAACTCCCCACCGGGACAGGGGGCCGGGGAGCTGTTTTTT
TRBD1	TRBV13	TRBJ1-3	15	.	CASSPRTGVGNTIYF	TGTGCCAGCAGCCCCCGGACAGGGGTAGGAAACACCATATATTTT
.	TRBV5-6	TRBJ2-7	11	.	CASSFEGEQYF	TGTGCCAGCAGCTTTGAGGGCGAGCAGTACTTC
.	TRBV4-1	TRBJ2-7	15	.	CASSHALNNFYEQYF	TGCGCCAGCAGCCACGCCTTAAACAACTTTTACGAGCAGTACTTC
.	TRBV27	TRBJ2-5	12	.	CATTGTQETQYF	TGTGCCACCACCGGCACCCAAGAGACCCAGTACTTC
TRBD1	TRBV6-5	TRBJ2-7	14	.	CASKPGQGFEEQYF	TGTGCCAGCAAACCGGGACAGGGATTTGAGGAGCAGTACTTC
.	TRBV6-5	TRBJ2-1	15	.	CASSLGGATYNEQFF	TGTGCCAGCAGTTTAGGGGGTGCAACCTACAATGAGCAGTTCTTC
.	TRBV4-1	TRBJ2-7	13	.	CASSQGQLYEQYF	TGCGCCAGCAGCCAAGGTCAGCTCTACGAGCAGTACTTC
.	TRBV4-1	TRBJ2-7	14	.	CASSQDEGSYEQYF	TGCGCCAGCAGCCAAGATGAAGGTTCCTACGAGCAGTACTTC
.	TRBV7-6	TRBJ1-4	16	once	CASSPPAGNYNEKLFF	TGTGCCAGCAGCCCCCCGGCAGGGAATTATAATGAAAAACTGTTTTTT
.	TRBV14	TRBJ2-7	16	.	CASSQARAGVSHEQYF	TGTGCCAGCAGCCAAGCCAGGGCAGGGGTCAGCCACGAGCAGTACTTC
.	TRBV19	TRBJ2-1	14	.	CASSIGESYNEQFF	TGTGCCAGTAGTATAGGGGAGTCCTACAATGAGCAGTTCTTC
.	TRBV27	TRBJ1-1	13	.	CASSLGSKAEAFF	TGTGCCAGCAGTTTGGGATCGAAAGCTGAAGCTTTCTTT
.	TRBV14	TRBJ1-1	13	.	CASSPRGYTEAFF	TGTGCCAGCAGCCCCAGGGGATACACTGAAGCTTTCTTT
.	TRBV4-3	TRBJ2-7	15	.	CASSQAGEGSYEQYF	TGCGCCAGCAGCCAAGCAGGGGAAGGATCCTACGAGCAGTACTTC
.	TRBV5-1	TRBJ2-7	11	.	CASSLGYEQYF	TGCGCCAGCAGCTTGGGTTACGAGCAGTACTTC
TRBD1	TRBV6-5	TRBJ1-1	13	.	CASEQGVDTEAFF	TGTGCCAGCGAACAGGGGGTTGATACTGAAGCTTTCTTT
TRBD2	TRBV6-5	TRBJ2-1	14	once	CASSYSTSWYEQFF	TGTGCCAGCAGTTACTCGACTAGCTGGTATGAGCAGTTCTTC
.	TRBV6-1	TRBJ2-1	16	.	CASSGFSGGPGSEQFF	TGTGCCAGCAGTGGATTTAGTGGGGGGCCTGGGAGTGAGCAGTTCTTC
TRBD1	TRBV25-1	TRBJ2-5	16	once	CASSITGTGLAGTQYF	TGTGCCAGCAGTATAACCGGGACAGGGTTAGCAGGGACCCAGTACTTC
.	TRBV10-3	TRBJ1-2	11	.	CATLGVYGYTF	TGTGCCACGTTAGGGGTTTATGGCTACACCTTC
.	TRBV19	TRBJ1-2	10	.	CATNNYGYTF	TGTGCCACCAATAACTATGGCTACACCTTC
.	TRBV5-6	TRBJ1-1	17	.	CASSHVGTKDWYTEAFF	TGTGCCAGCAGTCATGTCGGGACCAAGGACTGGTATACTGAAGCTTTCTTT
.	TRBV11-2	TRBJ2-7	13	.	CASSLGGDYEQYF	TGTGCCAGCAGCCTGGGTGGTGACTACGAGCAGTACTTC
.	TRBV27	TRBJ2-7	13	.	CASRPSVSYEQYF	TGTGCCAGCAGGCCTAGCGTTTCCTACGAGCAGTACTTC
TRBD2	TRBV7-3	TRBJ2-1	13	.	CASSPGGINEQFF	TGTGCCAGCAGCCCGGGAGGGATCAATGAGCAGTTCTTC
.	TRBV19	TRBJ2-4	14	.	CASREQWGKNIQYF	TGTGCCAGTAGGGAGCAGTGGGGCAAAAACATTCAGTACTTC
TRBD1	TRBV9	TRBJ1-3	15	.	CASSTSGTEGNTIYF	TGTGCCAGCAGCACCTCCGGGACAGAGGGAAACACCATATATTTT
TRBD1	TRBV29-1	TRBJ2-1	13	.	CSVPLGQGNEQFF	TGCAGCGTCCCCCTGGGACAGGGGAATGAGCAGTTCTTC
.	TRBV27	TRBJ1-1	14	.	CASSLSTSNTEAFF	TGTGCCAGCAGTTTATCGACCTCTAACACTGAAGCTTTCTTT
TRBD1	TRBV4-3	TRBJ2-7	19	.	CASSQDIGGSFSLIYEQYF	TGCGCCAGCAGCCAAGATATAGGGGGCTCATTCTCCTTAATCTACGAGCAGTACTTC
.	TRBV6-1	TRBJ2-3	13	.	CATRGLNTDTQYF	TGTGCCACCAGGGGTCTTAACACAGATACGCAGTATTTT
.	TRBV5-4	TRBJ2-1	12	once	CASSPWENEQFF	TGTGCCAGCAGCCCATGGGAAAATGAGCAGTTCTTC
.	TRBV7-9	TRBJ2-1	12	few	CASSEGYNEQFF	TGTGCCAGCTCCGAGGGGTACAATGAGCAGTTCTTC
.	TRBV7-9	TRBJ2-1	12	.	CASSLGVGEQFF	TGTGCCAGCAGCTTAGGGGTCGGTGAGCAGTTCTTC
.	TRBV6-5	TRBJ1-2	15	.	CASSYQGGTAFGYTF	TGTGCCAGCAGTTACCAAGGAGGGACTGCGTTTGGCTACACCTTC
.	TRBV6-1	TRBJ2-5	16	.	CASSAIGPILQETQYF	TGTGCCAGCAGTGCCATTGGCCCTATTCTACAAGAGACCCAGTACTTC
.	TRBV29-1	TRBJ1-1	13	.	CSVPKEGNTEAFF	TGCAGCGTTCCGAAGGAGGGGAACACTGAAGCTTTCTTT
.	TRBV7-7	TRBJ2-2	15	once	CASSLGEANTGELFF	TGTGCTAGCAGCTTAGGGGAGGCCAACACCGGGGAGCTGTTTTTT
.	TRBV7-6	TRBJ1-3	14	.	CASSLWGAGNTIYF	TGTGCCAGCAGCTTATGGGGCGCTGGAAACACCATATATTTT
.	TRBV7-9	TRBJ2-2	15	.	CASSLWTGNTGELFF	TGTGCCAGCAGCCTCTGGACCGGGAACACCGGGGAGCTGTTTTTT
.	TRBV5-6	TRBJ1-3	17	.	CASSFIGPTTSGNTIYF	TGTGCCAGCAGTTTTATCGGACCTACGACGAGCGGAAACACCATATATTTT
.	TRBV10-2	TRBJ2-2	13	.	CATWATNTGELFF	TGCGCCACTTGGGCTACTAACACCGGGGAGCTGTTTTTT
TRBD1	TRBV4-1	TRBJ2-7	16	.	CASSQDQGQPSYEQYF	TGCGCCAGCAGCCAAGATCAGGGACAGCCCTCCTACGAGCAGTACTTC
TRBD1	TRBV9	TRBJ2-3	16	few	CASSDTGGIRTDTQYF	TGTGCCAGCAGCGACACAGGGGGCATACGAACAGATACGCAGTATTTT
.	TRBV11-2	TRBJ2-7	16	.	CASSFAPSLGHYEQYF	TGTGCCAGCAGCTTCGCGCCGTCCCTCGGGCACTACGAGCAGTACTTC
.	TRBV15	TRBJ2-1	14	.	CATSREAGSNEQFF	TGTGCCACCAGCAGAGAGGCAGGGAGCAATGAGCAGTTCTTC
.	TRBV4-1	TRBJ2-7	14	.	CASSSWGGAYEQYF	TGCGCCAGCAGCTCGTGGGGCGGAGCCTACGAGCAGTACTTC
.	TRBV13	TRBJ1-5	13	.	CASSFTRGQPQHF	TGTGCCAGCAGCTTTACAAGGGGTCAGCCCCAGCATTTT
TRBD1	TRBV10-3	TRBJ1-2	16	once	CAISDSQGQLNYGYTF	TGTGCCATCAGTGATTCCCAGGGACAGCTGAACTATGGCTACACCTTC
.	TRBV19	TRBJ2-1	12	.	CASSMQRYEQFF	TGTGCCAGTAGCATGCAGCGATATGAGCAGTTCTTC
.	TRBV2	TRBJ2-1	15	.	CASSEGGARYNEQFF	TGTGCCAGCAGTGAGGGGGGGGCGCGTTACAATGAGCAGTTCTTC
.	TRBV10-3	TRBJ1-4	16	.	CAISESGAATNEKLFF	TGTGCCATCAGTGAGTCGGGGGCTGCAACTAATGAAAAACTGTTTTTT
.	TRBV5-1	TRBJ1-2	21	.	CASSLIRQGISPQKANYGYTF	TGCGCCAGCAGCTTGATTCGGCAGGGGATTTCCCCTCAGAAAGCTAACTATGGCTACACCTTC
.	TRBV9	TRBJ1-1	13	.	CASRGGQNTEAFF	TGTGCCAGCAGGGGGGGGCAGAACACTGAAGCTTTCTTT
.	TRBV28	TRBJ2-7	14	.	CASRTYRDSYEQYF	TGTGCCAGCAGGACTTACAGGGACTCCTACGAGCAGTACTTC
.	TRBV19	TRBJ2-3	18	.	CASSSEETAALRTDTQYF	TGTGCCAGTAGTAGTGAGGAGACGGCGGCTCTAAGGACAGATACGCAGTATTTT
.	TRBV10-2	TRBJ2-3	17	.	CASIRLVGGLYADTQYF	TGCGCCAGCATCAGACTAGTGGGGGGGCTTTACGCAGATACGCAGTATTTT
.	TRBV7-8	TRBJ1-2	15	.	CASSFLTGGWEGYTF	TGTGCCAGCAGCTTCCTCACCGGGGGCTGGGAGGGCTACACCTTC
TRBD2	TRBV4-3	TRBJ2-2	17	.	CASSQEAGMANTGELFF	TGCGCCAGCAGCCAAGAAGCGGGGATGGCGAACACCGGGGAGCTGTTTTTT